This TCR beta chain comes out of a study of blood T cells in healthy people across ages. Losses at the gene ends were 0 bases for V and 5 bases for J; bases not matched to a gene: 12. Germline lookup yields CDR1 SQVTM and CDR2 ANQGSEA. The CDR3 spans 17 residues. The authors ran a second PCR of about 7 to 12 cycles using a sample-barcoded 5' primer and a J-beta primer mix. Per sample, CDR3-containing paired-end reads numbered at least 3 million. TCRdb called the 5' RACE reads again in MiXCR, with one record for every CDR3 protein. The table records 1.5 million to 2 million distinct CDR3 sequences, around 42% of them present only once.

The receptor's source is a human donor in good health. J is TRBJ1-4 and V is TRBV29-1, with TRBD1 matching over 7 bases. Sequencing was performed on blood. CDR3 nucleotide sequence: TGCAGCGTTGAAGATCTTGAAGGGGAGGGGGCGAATGAAAAACTGTTTTTT. Its protein is CSVEDLEGEGANEKLFF.